These 9 T cell receptor beta chains came from one sample sequenced in a study of blood T cells in healthy people across ages. A second roughly 6 to 12 cycle PCR used barcoded and J-beta primers. From the 5' RACE reads, TCRdb called clonotypes with MiXCR, one entry per CDR3 protein. In the table there are some 1.4 million distinct CDR3 sequences, around two fifths of which are singletons. The sequenced material came from blood. The receptors come from a woman under 30 in good health.

V and J are TRBV15 and TRBJ2-7; D not resolved. The CDR3 consists of 15 residues. The germline gives CDR1 LNHNV, CDR2 YYDKDF (reference sequence). V dropped 0 bases and J dropped 5 bases, with 14 bases sitting between them. The CDR3 here is CATSRDLWGRDEQYF. The CDR3 DNA follows: TGTGCCACCAGCAGAGATCTTTGGGGTCGGGACGAGCAGTACTTC.

This chain uses TRBV9 with TRBJ2-1; D is possibly TRBD2 (5 bases). CDR3 length: 15 residues. Germline CDR1 SGDLS, CDR2 YYNGEE. V was clipped by 0 bases and J by 10 bases, with 17 bases between them. CDR3 residues: CASSVAGIPGWEQFF. In DNA form, the CDR3 reads TGTGCCAGCAGCGTAGCGGGTATTCCGGGATGGGAGCAGTTCTTC.

This sequence joins TRBV18 and TRBJ1-1; 11 bases are shared with TRBD1. The CDR3 contains 16 residues. The junction had 4 bases not matched to a gene; V was cut back by 3 bases and J by 1 base. The V gene's germline CDR1 is KGHSH and CDR2 LQKENI. The CDR3 loop is CASSPGTGGRNTEAFF. As DNA, the CDR3 is TGTGCCAGCTCACCCGGGACAGGGGGAAGGAACACTGAAGCTTTCTTT.

This clonotype was counted at least ten times. The chain has TRBV27 and TRBJ2-7; D is ambiguous. The CDR3 totals 14 residues. V lost 5 bases and J 1 base, leaving 12 bases between the germline ends. CDR1 and CDR2 from the germline V gene are MNHEY and SMNVEV (reference sequence). CDR3 DNA sequence: TGTGCCAGCAGTCCATCCGACTCATCCTACGAGCAGTACTTC. Translated: CASSPSDSSYEQYF.

This clonotype was observed a handful of times. The rearrangement links TRBV5-1 to TRBJ1-1; 10 bases fit TRBD1. The CDR3 loop spans 15 amino acids. V lost 1 base to trimming and J lost 8 bases; unmatched junction nucleotides: 8. The germline CDR1 and CDR2 sequences are SGHRS and YFSETQ. The DNA of the CDR3 is TGCGCCAGCAGCTTGCCCGGTAGGACAGGGGGAGAAGCTTTCTTT. Encoded protein: CASSLPGRTGGEAFF.

A few counts support this clonotype. The gene calls are TRBV6-5 and TRBJ2-1; tentative D call: TRBD2 (5 bases). Germline assignment: CDR1 MNHEY and CDR2 SVGAGI. V shed 8 bases and J shed 6 bases, with 14 bases lying between them. The CDR3 length is 13 residues. CDR3 DNA sequence: TGTGCCAGCTGCAGGACCGGGATCAATGAGCAGTTCTTC. It translates to CASCRTGINEQFF.

The chain recombines TRBV5-1 with TRBJ1-5, with 7 bases lining up with TRBD1. Germline V gene data show CDR1 as SGHRS and CDR2 as YFSETQ. The CDR3 has 14 residues. V lost 4 bases and J lost 5; bases outside the gene matches: 6. CDR3 coding DNA: TGCGCCAGCAGCCCGACAGGGCCCGATCAGCCCCAGCATTTT. This gives the protein CASSPTGPDQPQHF.

The CDR3 DNA is TGTGCCAGCAGTGCCACTAGCGGGAGTCAAGAGACCCAGTACTTC. It specifies CASSATSGSQETQYF. This sequence joins TRBV2 and TRBJ2-5; 11 nucleotides match TRBD2. This CDR3 is built from 15 residues. J gave up 2 bases and V 4 bases, and 3 bases lay outside the gene matches. From germline, CDR1 is SNHLY and CDR2 FYNNEI. The variable domain in full, completed from reference TRBV2 and TRBJ2-5, reads EPEVTQTPSHQVTQMGQEVILRCVPISNHLYFYWYRQILGQKVEFLVSFYNNEISEKSEIFDDQFSVERPDGSNFTLKIRSTKLEDSAMYFCASSATSGSQETQYFGPGTRLLVL.

The rearrangement uses TRBV6-2 or TRBV6-3 and TRBJ1-1; 11 bases match TRBD1. CDR1 is MNHEY, CDR2 SVGEGT, per germline. The CDR3 extends over 16 amino acids. With V trimmed by 0 bases and J by 5 bases, 5 bases remained unmatched. CDR3 nucleotide sequence: TGTGCCAGCAGTTACTCCCGGACAGGGGGCCGGACTGAAGCTTTCTTT. It encodes CASSYSRTGGRTEAFF.